Listed here are 32 T cell receptor beta chains from one sample, sequenced in a study of cytomegalovirus exposure and HLA in healthy donors. Use of 60 Vbeta and 13 Jbeta primers characterized the PCR. The data were produced by immunoSEQ multiplex PCR, yet TCRdb's version contains in-frame clones alone and is incomplete. The sample lists around 250,000 clones; around 81% were seen once. Sequencing input: PBMCs. Every receptor here comes from a woman between 55 and 75 years old in good health and CMV-seropositive.

The V and J genes are TRBV7-2 and TRBJ2-3; D not resolved. V lost 1 base, J lost 2 bases, and 10 bases lay in between. CDR3 length: 15 amino acids. Germline values: CDR1 SGHTA, CDR2 FQGNSA. CDR3 region: CASSLGGHHTDTQYF. In nucleotides, the CDR3 is TGTGCCAGCAGCTTAGGTGGCCATCACACAGATACGCAGTATTTT.

V and J are TRBV27 and TRBJ1-5, with 10 bases fitting TRBD1. Trimming removed 5 bases from V and 3 bases from J; junction bases left unmatched: 10. The CDR3 runs 17 residues. Germline-derived CDR1 and CDR2 are MNHEY and SMNVEV (reference sequence). The CDR3 reads CASSSDRGHSDNQPQHF. The CDR3 region has the DNA TGTGCCAGCAGTAGCGACAGGGGGCATAGTGACAATCAGCCCCAGCATTTT.

The chain carries TRBV5-4 and TRBJ2-1; the D gene is possibly TRBD2 (5 bases). Germline V gene data show CDR1 as SGHNT and CDR2 as YYREEE (reference sequence). The CDR3 runs 14 residues. The V end lost 4 bases, the J end lost 1 base, and 9 bases lay between the germline ends. The CDR3 loop is CASSPGLSYNEQFF. CDR3 nucleotides: TGTGCCAGCAGCCCCGGACTGTCCTACAATGAGCAGTTCTTC. Together with reference TRBV5-4 and TRBJ2-1, the CDR3 gives the full variable domain: ETGVTQSPTHLIKTRGQQVTLRCSSQSGHNTVSWYQQALGQGPQFIFQYYREEENGRGNFPPRFSGLQFPNYSSELNVNALELDDSALYLCASSPGLSYNEQFFGPGTRLTVL.

The V and J genes are TRBV19 and TRBJ2-7; a weak D match, TRBD2 (5 bases). V was trimmed by 3 bases and J by 7 bases, leaving 13 bases between them. The germline V gene has CDR1 LNHDA and CDR2 SQIVND (reference sequence). The CDR3 totals 13 residues. CDR3 DNA: TGTGCCAGTAGTATTGACCTGCCGGGGGAGCAGTACTTC. It encodes CASSIDLPGEQYF.

The chain employs TRBV6-4 and TRBJ2-5, with D possibly being TRBD1 (5 bases). The CDR3 runs to 14 residues. The V gene lost 7 bases and the J gene lost 3 bases, with 15 bases spanning the gap. Germline-derived CDR1 and CDR2 are MRHNA and SNTAGT. The CDR3 loop is CASTTSTVEETQYF. As DNA, the CDR3 is TGTGCCAGCACTACCTCGACAGTTGAAGAGACCCAGTACTTC.

This clone was seen a few times. The V call is TRBV28, the J call TRBJ1-1; 8 nucleotides line up with TRBD1. The CDR3 has 13 residues. CDR1 and CDR2 from the germline V gene are MDHEN and SYDVKM. V shed 7 bases, J shed 4 bases, and the junction held 5 bases outside the gene matches. As DNA, the CDR3 is TGTGCCAGCACCCGACAGGGGTCCACTGAAGCTTTCTTT. Translating it yields CASTRQGSTEAFF.

The chain carries TRBV5-1 and TRBJ1-1, with D possibly TRBD1 on 5 matching bases. This CDR3 is built from 13 residues. Trimming took 0 bases from V and 3 from J, leaving 6 bases between them. Germline CDR1 and CDR2: SGHRS and YFSETQ. The CDR3 DNA reads TGCGCCAGCAGCTTGGCGGGGGACACTGAAGCTTTCTTT. Translated: CASSLAGDTEAFF.

The chain couples TRBV5-4 to TRBJ2-6; 14 bases fit TRBD2. The V gene's germline CDR1 is SGHNT and CDR2 YYREEE (reference sequence). Trimming at V came to 3 bases and at J to 2 bases, leaving 7 bases not matched to a gene. The CDR3 spans 19 residues. CDR3 protein: CASSYPPGLAGAGANVLTF. The CDR3 DNA reads TGTGCCAGCAGCTACCCGCCGGGACTAGCGGGAGCTGGGGCCAACGTCCTGACTTTC.

The chain employs TRBV2 and TRBJ2-7, with D unclear. In germline, CDR1 is SNHLY, CDR2 FYNNEI. Trimming removed 8 bases from V and 0 bases from J, with 8 bases in between. This CDR3 contains 12 residues. This CDR3 reads CASSAASYEQYF. CDR3 in DNA: TGTGCCAGCTCGGCGGCCTCCTACGAGCAGTACTTC.

This clone was recorded a few times. Distinct nucleotide sequences in the sample also encode this CDR3. The rearrangement links TRBV19 to TRBJ1-5, with TRBD1 matching over 8 bases. CDR1 and CDR2 from the germline V gene are LNHDA and SQIVND (reference sequence). Germline trimming cut 2 bases from V and 2 bases from J; bases unmatched to any gene: 5. CDR3 length: 16 amino acids. CDR3 nucleotide sequence: TGTGCCAGTAGTATACCCACGACAGGGGGCAATCAGCCCCAGCATTTT. Protein sequence: CASSIPTTGGNQPQHF.

In the case of this clone: Other nucleotide sequences from this sample produce the same CDR3. V usage is TRBV29-1 and J usage is TRBJ2-5; 7 bases match TRBD2. V shed 3 bases, J shed 5 bases, and the junction held 12 bases outside the gene matches. Germline CDR1 is SQVTM and CDR2 is ANQGSEA. The CDR3 spans 15 residues. CDR3: CSVDISGPRGETQYF. The CDR3 DNA sequence: TGCAGCGTTGATATTTCGGGACCGCGGGGGGAGACCCAGTACTTC.

The J gene is TRBJ2-1, the V gene TRBV7-9; 10 bases match TRBD1. Germline assignment: CDR1 SEHNR and CDR2 FQNEAQ (reference sequence). This CDR3 contains 15 residues. The J segment lost 5 bases and the V segment lost 5 bases, leaving 6 bases of the junction unmatched. CDR3 DNA: TGTGCCAGCAGCCCGGGACAGGGGTTACACAATGAGCAGTTCTTC. Translating gives CASSPGQGLHNEQFF.

The chain carries TRBV27 and TRBJ1-4; D remains ambiguous. V lost 5 bases, J lost 7 bases, and 17 bases lay in between. This CDR3 is 15 amino acids long. Germline V CDR1 and CDR2: MNHEY, SMNVEV (reference sequence). In nucleotides, the CDR3 is TGTGCCAGCAGTCGTAAGACAAGTTCCTTTGAAAAACTGTTTTTT. Translated, it gives CASSRKTSSFEKLFF.

As regards this clone: Other DNA sequences in the sample encode the same CDR3. The chain's CDR3 is CAISESVTANYGYTF. CDR3 nucleotides: TGTGCCATCAGTGAGTCGGTCACAGCTAACTATGGCTACACCTTC. This rearrangement joins TRBV10-3 to TRBJ1-2, with D uncertain. The CDR3 contains 15 residues. With 0 bases removed from V and 0 bases from J, the gap between germline ends came to 8 bases. Per germline, CDR1 ENHRY and CDR2 SYGVKD.

This chain links TRBV15 with TRBJ1-5; TRBD1 might be the D (6 bases). This CDR3 spans 15 amino acids. With 9 bases removed from V and 3 bases from J, the gap between germline ends came to 18 bases. CDR1 LNHNV and CDR2 YYDKDF come from the germline V gene (reference sequence). The CDR3 loop reads CATSGGLNFNQPQHF. The DNA of the CDR3 is TGTGCCACTTCGGGGGGGCTCAACTTCAATCAGCCCCAGCATTTT.

The chain is built from TRBV7-2 and TRBJ2-6; D may be TRBD1 (5 bases). Germline V CDR1 and CDR2: SGHTA, FQGNSA. The CDR3 has 19 residues. The ends were cut back, 5 bases at V and 2 bases at J, with 22 bases in the middle. CDR3: CASSDTGRVGSAGANVLTF. CDR3 in DNA: TGTGCCAGCAGCGATACAGGACGCGTCGGCTCCGCTGGGGCCAACGTCCTGACTTTC.

This clone was observed once. The chain couples TRBV9 to TRBJ1-2; maybe TRBD1 (5 bases). The CDR3 spans 14 residues. Trimming removed 3 bases at V and 4 bases at J, with 13 bases between. Germline CDR1 is SGDLS and CDR2 is YYNGEE. Written as DNA, the CDR3 is TGTGCCAGCAGCGCACAGGAATCAGGCTATGGCTACACCTTC. Protein: CASSAQESGYGYTF.

The chain links TRBV6-5 to TRBJ1-5, with D possibly being TRBD1 (6 bases). The germline V gene encodes CDR1 MNHEY and CDR2 SVGAGI. Trimming cost V 5 bases and J 2 bases, with 13 bases left between them. This CDR3 has 15 residues. The CDR3 DNA sequence: TGTGCCAGCAGTCGAGGGGGGGGAGGCAATCAGCCCCAGCATTTT. Residues: CASSRGGGGNQPQHF.

This chain connects TRBV6-6 to TRBJ2-1, with 7 positions matching TRBD2. V dropped 10 bases and J dropped 7; count of bases not matched to a gene: 13. The CDR3 length is 14 residues. Germline V gene data show CDR1 as MNHNY and CDR2 as SVGAGI (reference sequence). CDR3 sequence: CATVGGRGQNEQFF. In nucleotides, the CDR3 is TGTGCCACGGTGGGCGGGAGAGGTCAGAATGAGCAGTTCTTC.

The chain couples TRBV7-8 to TRBJ2-2; 9 nucleotides line up with TRBD2. V trimming: 7 bases; J trimming: 6 bases; junction bases outside the gene matches: 9. The CDR3 is 15 residues long. The germline V gene encodes CDR1 SGHVS and CDR2 FQNEAQ. Here the CDR3 reads CASKLRGTSPGELFF. CDR3 sequence (DNA): TGTGCCAGCAAATTACGCGGGACTAGCCCCGGGGAGCTGTTTTTT.

This rearrangement joins TRBV19 to TRBJ2-4, with a weak D call TRBD2 (5 bases). The CDR3 extends over 16 amino acids. Germline assignment: CDR1 LNHDA and CDR2 SQIVND (reference sequence). V lost 5 bases and J 0 bases, leaving 14 bases between the germline ends. CDR3 amino acids: CASSVGLRLAKNIQYF. CDR3 sequence (DNA): TGTGCCAGTAGTGTCGGACTCCGTTTAGCCAAAAACATTCAGTACTTC.

The chain has TRBV5-6 and TRBJ2-3; 10 bases line up with TRBD1. J was trimmed by 14 bases and V by 4 bases; bases with no gene match: 7. CDR3 size: 12 residues. CDR1 is SGHDT, CDR2 YYEEEE, per germline. The CDR3 nucleotides read TGTGCCAGCAGCCAGTCCCGGACAGGGGGGTATTTT. It translates to CASSQSRTGGYF. The complete variable domain, with remaining parts taken from reference TRBV5-6 and TRBJ2-3, reads DAGVTQSPTHLIKTRGQQVTLRCSPKSGHDTVSWYQQALGQGPQFIFQYYEEEERQRGNFPDRFSGHQFPNYSSELNVNALLLGDSALYLCASSQSRTGGYFGPGTRLTVL.

This clone was counted once. The chain couples TRBV13 to TRBJ2-3; D is possibly TRBD2 (6 bases). Germline lookup yields CDR1 PRHDT and CDR2 FYEKMQ (reference sequence). V lost 5 bases to trimming and J lost 8 bases, with 14 bases between them. This CDR3 has 13 residues. The CDR3 loop reads CASSQDQTSTQYF. In nucleotides, the CDR3 is TGTGCCAGCAGCCAAGATCAGACTAGTACGCAGTATTTT.

This clone was counted a single time. The gene calls are TRBV19 and TRBJ1-5; the match to TRBD1 covers 7 bases. Per the germline V gene, CDR1 is LNHDA and CDR2 is SQIVND (reference sequence). The CDR3 extends over 17 amino acids. Trimming cost V 5 bases and J 6 bases; bases outside gene matches: 16. In nucleotides, the CDR3 is TGTGCCAGTAGTTCTCTCCCCTTATCGGCAGGGGGTCAGCCCCAGCATTTT. The encoded protein is CASSSLPLSAGGQPQHF. Together with reference TRBV19 and TRBJ1-5, the CDR3 gives the full variable domain: DGGITQSPKYLFRKEGQNVTLSCEQNLNHDAMYWYRQDPGQGLRLIYYSQIVNDFQKGDIAEGYSVSREKKESFPLTVTSAQKNPTAFYLCASSSLPLSAGGQPQHFGDGTRLSIL.

The rearrangement joins TRBV6-5 to TRBJ2-7, with D possibly matching TRBD2 (6 bases). Germline V gene sequence: CDR1 MNHEY, CDR2 SVGAGI. V lost 8 bases and J lost 3, with 8 bases in between. The CDR3 length is 11 residues. CDR3: CASGGNYEQYF. The CDR3 DNA follows: TGTGCCAGCGGGGGGAACTACGAGCAGTACTTC.

This sequence joins TRBV19 and TRBJ2-1; the D is unclear. This CDR3 contains 14 residues. V shed 3 bases and J shed 3 bases, with 9 bases lying between them. Looked up from germline, CDR1 is LNHDA and CDR2 is SQIVND (reference sequence). In DNA, the CDR3 is TGTGCCAGTAGTATCCGGCAGGTCTACAATGAGCAGTTCTTC. It translates to CASSIRQVYNEQFF. The variable domain in full, completed from reference TRBV19 and TRBJ2-1, reads DGGITQSPKYLFRKEGQNVTLSCEQNLNHDAMYWYRQDPGQGLRLIYYSQIVNDFQKGDIAEGYSVSREKKESFPLTVTSAQKNPTAFYLCASSIRQVYNEQFFGPGTRLTVL.

This CDR3 reads CASSLRGGLAGGEQYF. The CDR3, as DNA: TGCGCCAGCAGCTTACGGGGGGGGCTAGCGGGAGGCGAGCAGTACTTC. This chain uses TRBV5-1 with TRBJ2-5, with 11 bases fitting TRBD2. The J call is in doubt because the DNA end fits TRBJ2-7 better. The CDR3 sequence is 16 residues long. Germline V gives CDR1 SGHRS, CDR2 YFSETQ.

This clone was observed a few times. The rearrangement uses TRBV6-5 and TRBJ1-1, with D possibly matching TRBD1 (5 bases). Trimming removed 5 bases from V and 7 bases from J, with 17 bases in between. The length of the CDR3 is 14 residues. Germline V gene data show CDR1 as MNHEY and CDR2 as SVGAGI. The CDR3 region is CASSDPRTRLEAFF. The CDR3, as DNA: TGTGCCAGCAGTGATCCGAGGACACGTCTTGAAGCTTTCTTT.

This clone was observed a handful of times. The J gene is TRBJ1-1, the V gene TRBV6-1; perhaps TRBD1 as D (6 bases). The CDR3 has 14 residues. The V end lost 8 bases, the J end lost 5 bases, and 18 bases lay between the germline ends. CDR1 is MNHNS and CDR2 is SASEGT in the germline V gene. The CDR3 sequence is CASRLEQGRTEAFF. The CDR3 DNA reads as TGTGCCAGCCGCTTAGAACAGGGTCGGACTGAAGCTTTCTTT.

This clone was recorded only once. The V call is TRBV5-6, the J call TRBJ2-3; a weak D match, TRBD2 (6 bases). Trimming took 4 bases from V and 2 from J, leaving 14 bases between them. The length of the CDR3 is 15 residues. CDR1 and CDR2 from the germline V gene are SGHDT and YYEEEE. The CDR3 here is CASSLLARLTDTQYF. CDR3 sequence (DNA): TGTGCCAGCAGCCTTCTAGCGCGCCTCACAGATACGCAGTATTTT.

The chain links TRBV6-4 to TRBJ2-1, with 8 nucleotides matching TRBD2. V was clipped by 6 bases and J by 0 bases; unmatched bases: 13. The CDR3 runs to 18 residues. Germline V gene lookup returns CDR1 MRHNA and CDR2 SNTAGT. The chain's CDR3 is CASSEVAGRPSSYNEQFF. The CDR3, as DNA: TGTGCCAGCAGCGAAGTAGCGGGGAGGCCCAGCTCCTACAATGAGCAGTTCTTC.

The CDR3 region has the DNA TGTGCCAGCAGCTTAGTATCCCGAGGACAGGGTAAAGAGACCCAGTACTTC. Its translation is CASSLVSRGQGKETQYF. V is TRBV7-9 and J is TRBJ2-5, with 8 bases that match TRBD1. The length of the CDR3 is 17 residues. CDR1 and CDR2 (germline): SEHNR, FQNEAQ (reference sequence). With 1 base clipped from V and 3 bases from J, the junction kept 10 bases outside the gene matches.